This TCR beta chain was sequenced for a study of cytomegalovirus exposure and HLA in healthy donors. The junction had 12 bases not matched to a gene; V was cut back by 4 bases and J by 5 bases. CDR3 length: 18 residues. Germline V gene lookup returns CDR1 SGHDN and CDR2 FVKESK. PCR involved 60 Vbeta and 13 Jbeta primers. Sequencing used immunoSEQ multiplex PCR; TCRdb keeps in-frame clones, though not all of them. The data contain under 300,000 clones, around 81% of them singletons. Sequenced material: PBMCs. The receptor comes from a woman aged 60-70 years in good health and CMV-seropositive. This chain connects TRBV14 to TRBJ2-1; 12 nucleotides align to TRBD2. The CDR3 coding sequence is TGTGCCAGCAGCCCCCTAGCGGGAGGGAAAAGGGGGCACAATGAGCAGTTCTTC. It codes for CASSPLAGGKRGHNEQFF.